The rows below give T cell receptor beta chains drawn from one sample of a study of OX40 agonist ivuxolimab in advanced cancers. Only in-frame clones appear in the TCRdb table, and some are missing; sequencing was by immunoSEQ multiplex PCR. Of about 60,000 clones listed, approximately 90% were seen once; the top ten hold about 2%. The sequencing used CD4+ or CD8+ T cells sorted from blood, collected in a trial of the OX40 agonist ivuxolimab. These receptors were taken from an adult with an advanced solid tumor such as melanoma, head and neck, liver or kidney cancer. CDR3s leave out the opening cysteine and the closing phenylalanine or tryptophan. Each record gives: D gene, V gene, clone size, CDR3 protein. The D gene is left open where the match is weak. Clone size is given for some rows only: seen once, a few or many times, or a class if the clone is expanded.

>.|TRBV29-1|.
SVEGPGTKESEQY
>.|TRBV9|.
ASSAQVSYT
>.|TRBV6-5|.
ASSYHREVVEAF
>.|TRBV15|.
ATSSLRDIEQF
>TRBD1|TRBV4-2|.
ASTPSGGTGNNYGYT
>.|TRBV9|.
ASSVGPQNTEAF
>.|TRBV14|.
ASNRDGGTGELF
>.|TRBV5-1|.
ASSLEPGLTGNTIY
>TRBD2|TRBV6-5|.
ASSSSGNSYNEQF
>TRBD1|TRBV5-4|.
ASSYQTGLNGYT
>.|TRBV11-2|.
ASSTPGDARVHADTQY
>.|TRBV9|.
ASRGGGARDTEAF
>.|TRBV9|.
ASSVVLAGYNEQF
>.|TRBV19|.
ASSIKTLGSPLH
>TRBD1|TRBV6-5|.
ASSFRTGGMTEAF
>TRBD1|TRBV6-1|few
ASSWTGTLEKLF
>.|TRBV6-5|.
ASSPDVPGQPQH
>.|TRBV18|once
ASSLSGLPNTEAF
>TRBD1|TRBV29-1|.
SVDEASNTGTEHGYT
>TRBD2|TRBV28|.
ASSSGASTDTQY
>TRBD1|TRBV7-2|.
ASSMDRGQRNQPQH
>.|TRBV28|.
ASRPDSYEQY
>.|TRBV6-1|.
ASSPGQVYEQY
>.|TRBV5-1|.
ASERETGLTDTQY
>.|TRBV19|.
ATRSAGMNTEAF
>.|TRBV10-3|.
AISEFGGTDTQY
>TRBD2|TRBV5-6|few
ASNQGKKGTSVIYEQY
>.|TRBV5-8|.
ASSLATRNNQPQH
>.|TRBV7-9|.
ASRLGGTSLNQPQH
>TRBD1|TRBV2|.
ASCRDREDANGYT
>TRBD1|TRBV28|few
ASTPGTEAYEQY
>TRBD1|TRBV28|.
ASSTRQGAVTGELF
>TRBD2|TRBV7-2|.
ASSTGLAGVLWF
>.|TRBV7-9|.
ASSTRLTGEQY
>.|TRBV27|once
ASSFNSNYGYT
>.|TRBV7-2|.
ASSLWAGPNEQF
>TRBD1|TRBV13|.
ASSPRGMGYT
>.|TRBV5-1|.
ASSYRPQGGEQY
>.|TRBV9|.
ASSVDRDTEAF
>TRBD1|TRBV4-1|.
ASSRRSAGQGDNGNQPQH
>.|TRBV6-1|once
ASSDQAGRTDTQY
>TRBD2|TRBV28|.
ASSRGVFGNEQF
>.|TRBV4-3|.
ASSQDHPPAGELF
>.|TRBV18|.
ASSPTGLSGTDTQY